These 9 T cell receptor beta chains came from one sample sequenced in a study of blood T cell repertoires in COVID-19. Sequenced by immunoSEQ multiplex PCR; TCRdb stores in-frame clones only, minus some. The profile shows roughly 220,000 clones, 70% to 85% of them singletons. The sample taken for sequencing was PBMCs or T cells enriched from blood (not recorded which). These receptors were obtained from a woman in her thirties or forties with acute COVID-19.

This clone appeared a few times. This chain uses TRBV3-1 (or the pseudogene TRBV3-2) with TRBJ2-1; 7 bases agree with TRBD2. CDR1 and CDR2 (germline): LGHDT, YNNKEL (reference sequence). V trimming: 1 base; J trimming: 8 bases; junction bases outside the gene matches: 5. CDR3 length: 14 residues. CDR3 sequence (DNA): TGTGCCAGCAGCCAAGTTGGGGGGGGACATGAGCAGTTCTTC. It is translated as CASSQVGGGHEQFF.

The chain is built from TRBV28 and TRBJ1-2, with TRBD1 matching 10 bases. V shed 7 bases, J shed 4 bases, and the junction held 3 bases outside the gene matches. There are 13 residues in the CDR3. Per the germline V gene, CDR1 is MDHEN and CDR2 is SYDVKM. This CDR3 is CASTRTGGYGYTF. CDR3 nucleotides: TGTGCCAGCACCAGGACAGGGGGCTATGGCTACACCTTC.

V is TRBV7-9 and J is TRBJ1-5, with unresolved D. This CDR3 contains 13 residues. Germline V gene sequence: CDR1 SEHNR, CDR2 FQNEAQ (reference sequence). The V end lost 1 base, the J end lost 7 bases, and 8 bases lay between the germline ends. The CDR3 region is CASSLERGQPQHF. CDR3 coding DNA: TGTGCCAGCAGCTTAGAACGGGGACAGCCCCAGCATTTT.

The rearrangement joins TRBV11-2 to TRBJ2-5, with D tentatively TRBD2 (6 bases). Per the germline V gene, CDR1 is SGHAT and CDR2 is FQNNGV. V lost 5 bases to trimming and J lost 2 bases, with 15 bases between them. This CDR3 has 15 residues. This CDR3 is CASSPARGGQETQYF. CDR3 bases: TGTGCCAGCAGCCCGGCGCGGGGAGGACAAGAGACCCAGTACTTC.

The rearrangement uses TRBV24-1 and TRBJ2-1, with 9 bases fitting TRBD1. Trimming at V came to 3 bases and at J to 6 bases, leaving 5 bases not matched to a gene. This CDR3 spans 15 amino acids. Germline V gene lookup returns CDR1 KGHDR and CDR2 SFDVKD. This CDR3 is CATSDPGQGRNEQFF. CDR3 in DNA: TGTGCCACCAGTGATCCGGGACAGGGACGCAATGAGCAGTTCTTC.

The chain uses TRBV4-3 and TRBJ1-1, with D maybe TRBD1 (6 bases). Germline-derived CDR1 and CDR2 are LGHNA and YSLEER. The length of the CDR3 is 14 residues. Trimming left V 4 bases short and J 7 bases short, with 16 bases between. CDR3 in DNA: TGCGCCAGCAGCCGAAGGGAACAGGGAAATGAAGCTTTCTTT. Encoded protein: CASSRREQGNEAFF.

The chain combines TRBV7-2 with TRBJ1-1; D is unresolved. The CDR3 totals 18 residues. The V and J ends lost 2 bases and 1 base respectively, with 20 bases between them. Per the germline V gene, CDR1 is SGHTA and CDR2 is FQGNSA. CDR3 DNA: TGTGCCAGCAGCTTATGGGCGAGCAAGGGAGGAACGAACACTGAAGCTTTCTTT. Translation gives CASSLWASKGGTNTEAFF.

The chain combines TRBV7-9 with TRBJ1-4, with 8 nucleotides matching TRBD1. The junction had 9 bases not matched to a gene; V was cut back by 4 bases and J by 5 bases. In germline, CDR1 is SEHNR, CDR2 FQNEAQ (reference sequence). There are 16 residues in the CDR3. In nucleotides, the CDR3 is TGTGCCAGCAGCTATGTCACAGGGGGAGGGAATGAAAAACTGTTTTTT. It yields the protein CASSYVTGGGNEKLFF.

This clone was detected only once. The rearrangement uses TRBV10-2 and TRBJ1-5; D is unclear. The ends were cut back, 6 bases at V and 0 bases at J, with 6 bases in the middle. The CDR3 is made up of 13 amino acids. Germline V CDR1 and CDR2: WSHSY, SAAADI. The CDR3 protein is CASRANSNQPQHF. In nucleotides, the CDR3 is TGCGCCAGCAGAGCTAATAGCAATCAGCCCCAGCATTTT.